This entry is about one T cell receptor beta chain. Its antigen has not been determined. No clone much larger than this one lies a single base away; base qualities are absent. This record comes from a study of blood T cell repertoires in COVID-19 (TCRdb year 2020). Concerning the study at large: The collaborator samples originated in the United States, Italy and Spain and spanned the acute and convalescent phases of COVID-19. The sample metadata nearly always contained a de-identified subject ID, COVID-19 status, age in years and sex. The material from the prospective study consisted of cDNA or gDNA derived from T cells, B-cell-depleted T cells, or PBMCs. Samples were obtained from the ongoing ImmuneRACE study (first 160 participants) and from about 1,300 subjects provided by 6 global collaborators. Subjects who had been exposed to COVID-19, were actively infected with it, or had recovered from it provided the deeply sampled blood TCRbeta repertoires that made up the dataset. The repertoires were made available in a free public database intended to serve as a resource for research on the immune response to SARS-CoV-2. Where available, HLA class I and class II types were taken from metadata supplied by the sample provider and were not determined by assay-based typing. Results and caveats for the whole study, not just this receptor: Clinical and demographic metadata were provided uncurated, with the amount varying by source and participant.

A second Seattle source provided samples from volunteer blood donors who had recovered from COVID-19. Each collaborating institution followed its own protocols to collect whole blood in K2EDTA tubes. For TCRbeta analysis, collaborator samples were shipped as frozen whole blood, as isolated PBMCs, or as DNA extracted from either sample type. The immunoSEQ Assay, a bias-controlled multiplex PCR, was used to amplify TCRbeta CDR3 regions from genomic DNA. In the paper's pipeline: Nucleated cell counts per sample were estimated from amplification of reference gene primers within the assay. To quantify the absolute abundance of each unique TCRbeta CDR3 rearrangement, sequence reads were collapsed and filtered. For each sample, productive Simpson clonality was calculated by taking the square root of Simpson's diversity index across productive rearrangements. TCRdb holds this immuneACCESS table with in-frame rearrangements only. Some clones are missing; in checked studies, unresolved V genes explain under half, and the rest has no known cause. V, J and clone size derive from that table, while D and trimming were established from the DNA sequence. Across this sample there are 240,000 or so clones, with approximately 90% seen only once. The ten largest clones represent more than 0.95% of the sample.

V drops 4 bases and J drops 0 bases, leaving 16 bases in between. CDR3 length: 16 amino acids, cysteine to phenylalanine. CDR3 DNA only is kept here, 48 bases in frame from base 1. The germline V gene sets CDR1 to SGDLS and CDR2 to YYNGEE. This chain joins TRBV9 to TRBJ1-1; a weak D assignment points to TRBD1 (5 bases agree). This sequence was found in a woman in her thirties or forties who had recovered from COVID-19. The sample comprised peripheral blood. This receptor has the CDR3 CASSPLSGGMNTEAFF. The DNA sequence is given as TGTGCCAGCAGCCCCCTTTCTGGGGGGATGAACACTGAAGCTTTCTTT.